Shown below are 29 T cell receptor beta chains from a single sample sequenced in a study of vaccination and CD4 T cells after COVID-19. No antigen has been assigned to these receptors. The treatment is: approximately 9-day PBMC culture with coronavirus spike peptide pools or control peptides (ViraFEST assay). Scientists ran DNA taken from cultured CD4+ T cells through the Oncomine TCR Beta short-read assay for sequencing. TCRdb reprocessed the PCR reads via MiXCR and lists one record per CDR3 protein. This repertoire shows over 8,500 distinct CDR3 sequences, 32% found once; its top ten account for roughly 30%. Sample: cultured CD4+ T cells from blood. These receptors all stem from a human donor with COVID-19.

This clonotype was seen only a few times. The chain carries TRBV5-1 and TRBJ1-2; D remains ambiguous. The CDR3 sequence is 14 residues long. CDR1 SGHRS and CDR2 YFSETQ come from the germline V gene. Trimming took 4 bases from V and 4 from J, leaving 14 bases between them. CDR3 bases: TGCGCCAGCAGCCCGCAGGAGTGGGGCTATGGCTACACCTTC. The encoded protein is CASSPQEWGYGYTF.

The chain couples TRBV11-3 to TRBJ2-1, with 13 positions matching TRBD2. This CDR3 has 16 residues. Germline V gene lookup returns CDR1 SGHNT and CDR2 YENEEA. V lost 5 bases and J lost 10; bases outside the gene matches: 11. The CDR3 sequence: CASSPGALAGGLEQFF. DNA of the CDR3: TGTGCCAGCAGCCCAGGGGCACTAGCGGGGGGGCTGGAGCAGTTCTTC.

This clonotype was counted a single time. The chain employs TRBV9 and TRBJ1-2, with D unresolved. Per germline, CDR1 SGDLS and CDR2 YYNGEE. CDR3 length: 16 residues. V was cut by 0 bases and J by 4 bases, with 16 bases left in between. The DNA of the CDR3 is TGTGCCAGCAGCGTAGACCCCGGGCAGCTAAGCTATGGCTACACCTTC. Its protein is CASSVDPGQLSYGYTF. Full variable domain (outside the CDR3, taken from reference TRBV9 and TRBJ1-2): DSGVTQTPKHLITATGQRVTLRCSPRSGDLSVYWYQQSLDQGLQFLIQYYNGEERAKGNILERFSAQQFPDLHSELNLSSLELGDSALYFCASSVDPGQLSYGYTFGSGTRLTVV.

This chain connects TRBV11-3 to TRBJ2-6; a possible D gene is TRBD2 (5 bases). The V end was cut by 5 bases, the J end by 2 bases, with 13 bases between. CDR3 length equals 16 residues. Looked up from germline, CDR1 is SGHNT and CDR2 is YENEEA. This CDR3 is CASSPRGFAGANVLTF. The CDR3 nucleotides read TGTGCCAGCAGCCCCCGAGGGTTTGCTGGGGCCAACGTCCTGACTTTC. Full variable domain (missing parts from reference TRBV11-3 and TRBJ2-6): EAGVVQSPRYKIIEKKQPVAFWCNPISGHNTLYWYLQNLGQGPELLIRYENEEAVDDSQLPKDRFSAERLKGVDSTLKIQPAELGDSAVYLCASSPRGFAGANVLTFGAGSRLTVL.

The J gene is TRBJ2-3, the V gene TRBV5-1; D might be TRBD1 (5 bases). The V gene's germline CDR1 is SGHRS and CDR2 YFSETQ. V was cut by 1 base and J by 2 bases, with 11 bases left in between. This CDR3 contains 15 residues. CDR3 in DNA: TGCGCCAGCAGCTTGAGGGGCACCTACACAGATACGCAGTATTTT. Protein sequence: CASSLRGTYTDTQYF.

This sequence joins TRBV7-2 and TRBJ1-5; 10 nucleotides align to TRBD1. J lost 7 bases, V lost 6 bases, and 9 bases had no gene match. CDR3 length equals 15 residues. Germline V gives CDR1 SGHTA, CDR2 FQGNSA. The CDR3 loop reads CASSPTGTGDQPQHF. DNA for the CDR3: TGTGCCAGCAGTCCTACCGGGACAGGGGACCAGCCCCAGCATTTT. Based on the CDR3 plus reference TRBV7-2 and TRBJ1-5, the full variable domain is GAGVSQSPSNKVTEKGKDVELRCDPISGHTALYWYRQSLGQGLEFLIYFQGNSAPDKSGLPSDRFSAERTGGSVSTLTIQRTQQEDSAVYLCASSPTGTGDQPQHFGDGTRLSIL.

Only a few counts were recorded for this clonotype. V usage is TRBV7-8 and J usage is TRBJ2-5, with a possible D match to TRBD1 (6 bases). CDR3 length equals 13 residues. The V gene's germline CDR1 is SGHVS and CDR2 FQNEAQ. V gave up 4 bases and J gave up 10 bases, with 16 bases separating them. The CDR3 reads CASSSRQAMVQYF. DNA of the CDR3: TGTGCCAGCAGCTCCCGACAGGCGATGGTCCAGTACTTC.

This clonotype was detected a few times. CDR3 protein: CASTITGGEQYF. The CDR3 region has the DNA TGTGCCAGCACGATAACAGGGGGCGAGCAGTACTTC. V and J are TRBV6-1 and TRBJ2-7; 8 bases are a match to TRBD1. Germline loops: CDR1 MNHNS, CDR2 SASEGT. The CDR3 loop spans 12 amino acids. Germline trimming cut 7 bases from V and 6 bases from J; bases unmatched to any gene: 5.

DNA of the CDR3: TGTGCCAGCAGGTTGACTAGCGGGGGGGGTGGTGAGCAGTTCTTC. It encodes CASRLTSGGGGEQFF. This chain uses TRBV27 with TRBJ2-1, with 14 bases identical to TRBD2. Looked up from germline, CDR1 is MNHEY and CDR2 is SMNVEV (reference sequence). The CDR3 has 15 amino acids. V lost 6 bases, J lost 9 bases, and 7 bases stayed unmatched.

In this sample, this clonotype turned up a few times. This sequence joins TRBV6-2 or TRBV6-3 and TRBJ1-2; 8 bases are shared with TRBD1. The CDR3 spans 14 residues. Germline values: CDR1 MNHEY, CDR2 SVGEGT. With V trimmed by 5 bases and J by 5 bases, 7 bases remained unmatched. In nucleotides, the CDR3 is TGTGCCAGCAGTGACGGCAGGGGGCTTTATGGCTACACCTTC. Translation: CASSDGRGLYGYTF.

The gene calls are TRBV6-1 and TRBJ2-6; 8 nucleotides agree with TRBD1. CDR3 size: 19 residues. J was trimmed by 1 base and V by 6 bases; bases with no gene match: 14. CDR1 and CDR2 (germline): MNHNS, SASEGT. Here the CDR3 reads CASRDLTGQGTSGANVLTF. DNA for the CDR3: TGTGCCAGCAGAGACTTAACTGGACAGGGAACATCTGGGGCCAACGTCCTGACTTTC.

The chain uses TRBV28 and TRBJ2-7; the D gene is possibly TRBD1 (6 bases). The CDR3 runs 17 residues. Trimming stripped 3 bases from V and 0 bases from J, with 18 bases between. Germline V lookup: CDR1 MDHEN, CDR2 SYDVKM. DNA for the CDR3: TGTGCCAGCAGTTTCGGGTACTGGGGGCGAAGCTCCTACGAGCAGTACTTC. This gives the protein CASSFGYWGRSSYEQYF. Filled out from reference TRBV28 and TRBJ2-7, the complete variable domain reads DVKVTQSSRYLVKRTGEKVFLECVQDMDHENMFWYRQDPGLGLRLIYFSYDVKMKEKGDIPEGYSVSREKKERFSLILESASTNQTSMYLCASSFGYWGRSSYEQYFGPGTRLTVT.

This chain connects TRBV7-2 to TRBJ1-1; maybe TRBD1 (6 bases). Looked up from germline, CDR1 is SGHTA and CDR2 is FQGNSA. The CDR3 spans 15 residues. V lost 5 bases to trimming and J lost 1 base, with 14 bases between them. CDR3 coding DNA: TGTGCCAGCAGCGATTTTGGGGGCCCGAACACTGAAGCTTTCTTT. Translating gives CASSDFGGPNTEAFF.

The chain carries TRBV19 and TRBJ1-1; D is ambiguous. Germline V gives CDR1 LNHDA, CDR2 SQIVND (reference sequence). This CDR3 region has 10 residues. Trimming cost V 6 bases and J 1 base, with 0 bases left between them. CDR3 sequence: CASRNTEAFF. CDR3 coding DNA: TGTGCCAGTAGGAACACTGAAGCTTTCTTT.

This clonotype was observed a few times. This rearrangement joins TRBV21-1 to TRBJ1-6; the DNA was not used to check the table's D call, TRBD1. TRBV21-1 is a listed pseudogene. This CDR3 spans 16 amino acids. The CDR3 here is CASSRPGTRYNSPLHF. Written as DNA, the CDR3 is TGTGCCAGCAGCAGACCCGGGACACGTTATAATTCACCCCTCCACTTT.

The rearrangement joins TRBV12-3 or TRBV12-4 to TRBJ1-2; D gene unclear. V was pared by 10 bases and J by 2 bases, with 20 bases between. The CDR3 totals 15 residues. The CDR3 DNA sequence: TGTGCCACCAGATTCCCGCGGAACTACAACTATGGCTACACCTTC. Its translation is CATRFPRNYNYGYTF.

The chain carries TRBV29-1 and TRBJ1-1; TRBD1 is a possible D gene (6 bases). Germline loops: CDR1 SQVTM, CDR2 ANQGSEA. This CDR3 contains 14 residues. V was trimmed by 8 bases and J by 1 base, leaving 17 bases between them. The CDR3 protein is CSTRAPGANTEAFF. CDR3 DNA sequence: TGCAGCACAAGGGCCCCGGGGGCGAACACTGAAGCTTTCTTT.

The CDR3 region is CASSYSEINTGELFF. The CDR3 coding sequence is TGTGCCAGCAGTTACTCGGAGATAAACACCGGGGAGCTGTTTTTT. V gene TRBV6-5 combines with J gene TRBJ2-2; D is unclear. The CDR3 has 15 residues. Germline CDR1 reads MNHEY; CDR2 reads SVGAGI. V gave up 0 bases and J gave up 2 bases, with 7 bases separating them.

CDR3 protein: CASSLAGGVSYEQYF. CDR3 sequence (DNA): TGTGCCAGCAGTTTAGCGGGGGGGGTCTCCTACGAGCAGTACTTC. The chain uses TRBV12-3 or TRBV12-4 and TRBJ2-7; 7 positions match TRBD2. The V segment lost 0 bases and the J segment 0 bases; nucleotides outside the gene matches: 2. This CDR3 contains 15 residues.

This chain uses TRBV12-3 or TRBV12-4 with TRBJ1-1; weak D call: TRBD1 (6 bases). This CDR3 region has 13 residues. V lost 5 bases and J 11 bases, leaving 18 bases between the germline ends. The CDR3, as DNA: TGTGCCAGCAGTAATCAGGGGATTGGGCGGGCTTTCTTT. Its translation: CASSNQGIGRAFF.

The chain recombines TRBV10-3 with TRBJ1-1, with 9 bases that match TRBD1. CDR1 ENHRY and CDR2 SYGVKD come from the germline V gene. The CDR3 is made up of 13 amino acids. After removal of 4 bases from V and 3 bases from J, the junction contained 0 bases not matched to a gene. The CDR3 DNA sequence: TGTGCCATCAGTGGGACAGGGGACACTGAAGCTTTCTTT. It translates to CAISGTGDTEAFF.

This clonotype has a handful of counts. The V call is TRBV15, the J call TRBJ2-7; maybe TRBD2 (6 bases). Germline CDR1 is LNHNV and CDR2 is YYDKDF (reference sequence). Trimming shortened V by 8 bases and J by 3 bases, and 17 bases separated the two germline ends. CDR3 length: 14 amino acids. CDR3 DNA sequence: TGTGCCACCGGGCGGGGCGGTACCTACTACGAGCAGTACTTC. Encoded protein: CATGRGGTYYEQYF. The entire variable domain, with the rest obtained from reference TRBV15 and TRBJ2-7, is as follows: DAMVIQNPRYQVTQFGKPVTLSCSQTLNHNVMYWYQQKSSQAPKLLFHYYDKDFNNEADTPDNFQSRRPNTSFCFLDIRSPGLGDTAMYLCATGRGGTYYEQYFGPGTRLTVT.

This clonotype was seen more than once but under ten times. This chain connects TRBV19 to TRBJ2-5; D gene uncertain. This CDR3 is built from 14 residues. Germline assignment: CDR1 LNHDA and CDR2 SQIVND (reference sequence). V shed 0 bases and J shed 2 bases, with 7 bases lying between them. In DNA form, the CDR3 reads TGTGCCAGTAGTATAGACACGGTGCAAGAGACCCAGTACTTC. This gives the protein CASSIDTVQETQYF.

This clonotype showed up just a few times. The J gene is TRBJ2-1, the V gene TRBV25-1; 10 positions match TRBD2. Germline CDR1 and CDR2: MGHDK and SYGVNS. The length of the CDR3 is 15 residues. J gave up 0 bases and V 9 bases, and 5 bases lay outside the gene matches. In DNA form, the CDR3 reads TGTGCCAGTGGTTCTAGCGGGGGCTCCTACAATGAGCAGTTCTTC. Protein sequence: CASGSSGGSYNEQFF.

The V gene is TRBV15, the J gene TRBJ1-4; D gene ambiguous. The CDR3 sequence is 15 residues long. Germline lookup yields CDR1 LNHNV and CDR2 YYDKDF (reference sequence). V was shortened by 0 bases and J by 3 bases, with 8 bases between the two germline ends. The CDR3 is CATSRDATPNEKLFF. In DNA form, the CDR3 reads TGTGCCACCAGCAGAGATGCGACCCCTAATGAAAAACTGTTTTTT.

The V call is TRBV6-1, the J call TRBJ1-5; D might be TRBD1 (6 bases). V lost 10 bases to trimming and J lost 3 bases, with 10 bases between them. Germline V CDR1 and CDR2: MNHNS, SASEGT. The CDR3 consists of 12 residues. In DNA form, the CDR3 reads TGTGCCACCAACAGGGCCAATCAGCCCCAGCATTTT. As protein: CATNRANQPQHF.

This clonotype was recorded only once. The V gene is TRBV20-1, the J gene TRBJ2-1; 7 nucleotides agree with TRBD1. Germline CDR1 DFQATT, CDR2 SNEGSKA (reference sequence). This CDR3 contains 15 residues. V lost 5 bases, J lost 10 bases, and 17 bases stayed unmatched. The CDR3 reads CSAPNLRDSAWEQFF. CDR3 nucleotide sequence: TGCAGTGCTCCTAACCTCCGGGACAGCGCATGGGAGCAGTTCTTC.

CDR3 in DNA: TGTGCCACCAGTGACCCTGGAGGCCCTAGCACAGATACGCAGTATTTT. Amino acid sequence: CATSDPGGPSTDTQYF. V gene TRBV24-1 combines with J gene TRBJ2-3; TRBD2 might be the D (5 bases). This CDR3 region has 16 residues. Germline CDR1 and CDR2: KGHDR and SFDVKD. V lost 4 bases, J lost 0 bases, and 13 bases lay in between.

The genes are TRBV2 and TRBJ1-6; D not resolved. This CDR3 has 16 residues. Trimming pared 4 bases from V and 0 bases from J, leaving 10 bases between. CDR1 SNHLY and CDR2 FYNNEI come from the germline V gene. The chain's CDR3 is CASSVGRSSYNSPLHF. As DNA, the CDR3 is TGTGCCAGCAGTGTAGGGAGGAGCTCCTATAATTCACCCCTCCACTTT.